Listed below are T cell receptor beta chains from one sample, sequenced in a study of blood T cell repertoires in COVID-19. TCRdb's copy holds only in-frame clones and misses some; the assay was immunoSEQ multiplex PCR. Of about 64,000 clones detected, roughly 93% appear once; the ten largest clones hold 1.6%. Input material: peripheral blood. The source is a human donor in a cohort sampled during active COVID-19. Each CDR3 is given with its conserved first and last residue. D genes are given only for firm matches. Clone size is given for some rows only: seen once, a few or many times, or a class if the clone is expanded.

TRBJ2-7 | . | . | TRBV11-3 | CASSQRGGVGYEQYF | TGTGCCAGCAGCCAACGAGGGGGTGTGGGCTACGAGCAGTACTTC
TRBJ2-2 | few | TRBD2 | TRBV27 | CASSLLAVNTGELFF | TGTGCCAGCAGTCTCCTAGCGGTAAACACCGGGGAGCTGTTTTTT
TRBJ2-7 | once | TRBD2 | TRBV2 | CASNLAGGSYEQYF | TGTGCCAGCAATCTAGCGGGGGGCTCCTACGAGCAGTACTTC
TRBJ2-5 | . | TRBD2 | TRBV3-1/TRBV3-2 | CASSQEWLAGEQETQYF | TGTGCCAGCAGCCAAGAGTGGCTAGCGGGAGAGCAAGAGACCCAGTACTTC
TRBJ2-7 | . | TRBD2 | TRBV7-2 | CASSPETSHFSNYEQYF | TGTGCCAGCAGCCCCGAGACTAGCCACTTCTCTAACTACGAGCAGTACTTC
TRBJ2-3 | . | . | TRBV29-1 | CSVEANTDTQYF | TGCAGCGTTGAGGCCAACACAGATACGCAGTATTTT
TRBJ2-1 | . | . | TRBV5-6 | CASSLGGNEQFF | TGTGCCAGCAGCTTAGGCGGGAATGAGCAGTTCTTC
TRBJ1-1 | . | . | TRBV4-1 | CASSQFTLIPQGKNTEAFF | TGCGCCAGCAGCCAATTCACTCTTATCCCACAGGGCAAGAACACTGAAGCTTTCTTT
TRBJ2-7 | . | TRBD1 | TRBV7-2 | CASSQGQGMIYEQYF | TGTGCCAGCAGCCAGGGACAGGGAATGATCTACGAGCAGTACTTC
TRBJ2-5 | . | TRBD1 | TRBV7-2 | CASSPRLAGGETQYF | TGTGCCAGCTCCCCGCGGCTCGCAGGGGGAGAGACCCAGTACTTC
TRBJ2-5 | . | . | TRBV7-2 | CASSSDPGETQYF | TGTGCCAGCAGCTCAGACCCGGGAGAGACCCAGTACTTC
TRBJ1-5 | . | . | TRBV7-2 | CASSPLLQAVNQPQHF | TGTGCCAGCAGCCCGCTTTTACAGGCGGTCAATCAGCCCCAGCATTTT
TRBJ2-1 | . | TRBD1 | TRBV6-2/TRBV6-3 | CASSFRTGGGNEQFF | TGTGCCAGCAGTTTCCGGACAGGGGGCGGGAATGAGCAGTTCTTC
TRBJ2-3 | . | . | TRBV27 | CASSHFPSGSFSTDTQYF | TGTGCCAGCAGTCACTTCCCGTCCGGGTCTTTTAGCACAGATACGCAGTATTTT
TRBJ2-1 | . | TRBD2 | TRBV3-1/TRBV3-2 | CASSQRRGAGGLNEQFF | TGTGCCAGCAGCCAACGGAGGGGGGCGGGAGGCTTAAATGAGCAGTTCTTC
TRBJ2-1 | . | TRBD2 | TRBV24-1 | CATSDRLRTGTRLNEQFF | TGTGCCACCAGTGACCGGCTTAGAACCGGGACTAGGCTTAATGAGCAGTTCTTC
TRBJ2-5 | once | . | TRBV6-2/TRBV6-3 | CASSYWGQTQYF | TGTGCCAGCAGTTACTGGGGCCAGACCCAGTACTTC
TRBJ2-2 | . | TRBD1 | TRBV29-1 | CSVGVTGMSGELFF | TGCAGCGTTGGGGTGACAGGGATGTCCGGGGAGCTGTTTTTT
TRBJ1-5 | . | . | TRBV28 | CASSSSDRVYQPQHF | .
TRBJ2-7 | few | . | TRBV12-5 | CASGLTQGVEQYF | TGTGCTAGTGGTTTGACACAGGGTGTTGAGCAGTACTTC
TRBJ2-3 | . | TRBD2 | TRBV12-5 | CASGLRGLAGARTDTQYF | TGTGCTAGTGGTTTGCGGGGCCTAGCGGGAGCTAGGACAGATACGCAGTATTTT
TRBJ1-6 | . | . | TRBV27 | CASSLDRSSYNSPLHF | TGTGCCAGCAGTTTAGACAGGAGCTCCTATAATTCACCCCTCCACTTT
TRBJ1-2 | . | . | TRBV3-1/TRBV3-2 | CASSQDLVRANYGYTF | TGTGCCAGCAGCCAAGATCTGGTCAGGGCTAACTATGGCTACACCTTC
TRBJ2-3 | once | TRBD2 | TRBV19 | CASRRDYNTDTQYF | TGTGCCAGTAGGAGGGACTACAACACAGATACGCAGTATTTT
TRBJ2-7 | . | TRBD1 | TRBV2 | CASSTGQGAYEQYF | TGTGCCAGCAGTACGGGACAGGGGGCCTACGAGCAGTACTTC
TRBJ2-7 | . | . | TRBV5-5 | CASYPPTPLYEQYF | TGTGCCAGCTACCCCCCGACACCTCTATACGAGCAGTACTTC
TRBJ1-5 | . | . | TRBV4-1 | CASSQSVAGQPQHF | TGCGCCAGCAGCCAAAGTGTGGCGGGTCAGCCCCAGCATTTT
TRBJ2-7 | . | . | TRBV27 | CASSWDSSYEQYF | TGTGCCAGCAGCTGGGACTCCAGCTACGAGCAGTACTTC
TRBJ2-1 | . | TRBD2 | TRBV10-1 | CASSEGTSGRGNEQFF | TGCGCCAGCAGTGAGGGGACTAGCGGGAGAGGCAATGAGCAGTTCTTC
TRBJ2-3 | . | . | TRBV14 | CASSQGGSGSTDTQYF | TGTGCCAGCAGCCAAGGGGGAAGCGGTAGCACAGATACGCAGTATTTT
TRBJ1-2 | . | . | TRBV28 | CASSSWLLNYGYTF | TGTGCCAGCAGTTCTTGGCTCCTTAACTATGGCTACACCTTC
TRBJ2-3 | . | TRBD2 | TRBV6-2/TRBV6-3 | CASSPLTSGASSTDTQYF | TGTGCCAGCAGCCCCCTCACTAGCGGAGCTTCTAGCACAGATACGCAGTATTTT
TRBJ2-2 | . | TRBD2 | TRBV7-9 | CASSSTSGSFTGELFF | TGTGCCAGCAGCTCTACTAGCGGGTCTTTCACCGGGGAGCTGTTTTTT
TRBJ2-1 | once | . | TRBV28 | CASSLGAGGVHEQFF | TGTGCCAGCAGCCTAGGAGCGGGTGGGGTCCATGAGCAGTTCTTC
TRBJ2-5 | . | TRBD1 | TRBV6-2/TRBV6-3 | CASSYRGRQETQYF | TGTGCCAGCAGTTACAGGGGGCGCCAAGAGACCCAGTACTTC
TRBJ2-3 | . | TRBD1 | TRBV7-8 | CASSQTGGTDTQYF | TGTGCCAGCAGCCAGACAGGGGGCACAGATACGCAGTATTTT
TRBJ1-1 | . | . | TRBV5-1 | CASSPVEMGRMTEAFF | TGCGCCAGCAGCCCCGTCGAAATGGGGCGAATGACTGAAGCTTTCTTT
TRBJ1-5 | . | TRBD1 | TRBV5-6 | CASSPGGFGNQPQHF | TGTGCCAGCAGTCCAGGGGGCTTTGGCAATCAGCCCCAGCATTTT
TRBJ1-1 | . | TRBD1 | TRBV9 | CASSGARTGRNTEAFF | TGTGCCAGCAGTGGGGCCAGGACAGGGCGAAACACTGAAGCTTTCTTT
TRBJ1-4 | . | . | TRBV19 | CASSHRVAAEKLFF | TGTGCCAGTAGTCACAGGGTTGCGGCTGAAAAACTGTTTTTT
TRBJ1-2 | . | TRBD1 | TRBV4-2 | CASSQEGSGQGAEGYTF | TGTGCCAGCAGCCAAGAGGGTTCCGGACAGGGGGCGGAGGGCTACACCTTC
TRBJ2-5 | . | . | TRBV4-3 | CASSPHGVSGAETQYF | TGCGCCAGCAGCCCCCATGGGGTATCGGGAGCAGAGACCCAGTACTTC
TRBJ1-5 | few | TRBD1 | TRBV11-2 | CASRRSGQGDQPQHF | TGTGCCAGCAGACGATCAGGACAGGGTGATCAGCCCCAGCATTTT
TRBJ2-7 | . | . | TRBV21-1 | CASSKGRKERQHEQYF | TGTGCCAGCAGCAAAGGAAGGAAGGAGCGCCAGCACGAGCAGTACTTC
TRBJ1-2 | . | . | TRBV20-1 | CSARVQRSYTF | TGCAGTGCTAGAGTGCAGCGGTCCTACACCTTC
TRBJ2-1 | . | TRBD1 | TRBV24-1 | CATKGQGQDNEQFF | TGTGCCACCAAGGGACAGGGGCAAGACAATGAGCAGTTCTTC
TRBJ2-3 | . | TRBD2 | TRBV6-1 | CASSELAGSIPSTDTQYF | TGTGCCAGCAGTGAACTAGCGGGTTCGATTCCTAGCACAGATACGCAGTATTTT
TRBJ2-2 | once | TRBD2 | TRBV7-3 | CASSSRLAGEGAGELFF | TGTGCCAGCAGCTCTAGACTAGCGGGAGAGGGGGCCGGGGAGCTGTTTTTT
TRBJ2-3 | . | TRBD1 | TRBV24-1 | CATETGNTQYF | TGTGCCACAGAGACAGGGAACACGCAGTATTTT
TRBJ2-1 | . | TRBD2 | TRBV11-3 | CASSPTPGLAGDEQFF | TGTGCCAGCAGCCCCACGCCGGGACTAGCGGGAGACGAGCAGTTCTTC
TRBJ2-1 | . | . | TRBV4-2 | CASSQILYNEQFF | TGTGCCAGCAGCCAAATTCTATACAATGAGCAGTTCTTC
TRBJ1-4 | . | . | TRBV6-1 | CASSENIWEKLFF | TGTGCCAGCAGTGAAAACATTTGGGAAAAACTGTTTTTT
TRBJ2-3 | . | . | TRBV5-4 | CASSFGSQGSSTDTQYF | TGTGCCAGCAGCTTTGGGTCGCAGGGGTCAAGCACAGATACGCAGTATTTT
TRBJ2-1 | . | TRBD2 | TRBV7-9 | CASSTAGANEQFF | TGTGCCAGCTCCACAGCGGGAGCGAATGAGCAGTTCTTC
TRBJ1-1 | . | . | TRBV6-5 | CASSPQGWDTEAFF | TGTGCCAGCAGTCCACAGGGATGGGACACTGAAGCTTTCTTT
TRBJ2-7 | . | TRBD1 | TRBV5-1 | CASSPGQGAYEQYF | TGCGCCAGCAGCCCCGGACAGGGGGCTTACGAGCAGTACTTC
TRBJ1-1 | . | . | TRBV6-5 | CASSYSRITAVTEAFF | TGTGCCAGCAGTTACTCGAGAATCACGGCGGTCACTGAAGCTTTCTTT
TRBJ1-5 | . | . | TRBV28 | CASGTGGQPQHF | TGTGCCAGCGGTACGGGGGGTCAGCCCCAGCATTTT
TRBJ2-1 | . | . | TRBV6-4 | CASSEKGEGNEQFF | TGTGCCAGCAGTGAAAAGGGGGAGGGCAATGAGCAGTTCTTC